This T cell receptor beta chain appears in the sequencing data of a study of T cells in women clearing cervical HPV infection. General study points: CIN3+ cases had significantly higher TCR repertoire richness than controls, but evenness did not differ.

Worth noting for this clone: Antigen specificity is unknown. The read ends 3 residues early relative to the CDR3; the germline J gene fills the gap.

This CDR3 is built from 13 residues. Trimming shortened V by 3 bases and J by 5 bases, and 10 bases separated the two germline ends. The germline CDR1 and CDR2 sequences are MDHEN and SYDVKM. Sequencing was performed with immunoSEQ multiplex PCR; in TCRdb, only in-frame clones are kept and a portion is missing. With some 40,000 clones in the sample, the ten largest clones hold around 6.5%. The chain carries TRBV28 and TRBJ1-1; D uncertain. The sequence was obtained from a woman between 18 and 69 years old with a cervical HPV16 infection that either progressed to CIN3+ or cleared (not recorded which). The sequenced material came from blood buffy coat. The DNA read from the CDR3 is TGTGCCAGCAGTTTGGAGGGTGGGACTGAA. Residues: CASSLEGGTE. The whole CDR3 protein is CASSLEGGTEAFF.